These 31 T cell receptor beta chains were sequenced from one sample in a study of blood T cell repertoires in COVID-19. Here immunoSEQ multiplex PCR was the method, and the copy in TCRdb shows in-frame clones only, minus some. The sample shows a few hundred thousand clones, about four fifths of them seen only once. The source material was peripheral blood. Source of these receptors: a human donor with acute or convalescent COVID-19. The donor label of this sample is uncertain.

The chain combines TRBV2 with TRBJ1-2; unclear D gene. V was pared by 6 bases and J by 2 bases, with 10 bases between. Germline V CDR1 and CDR2: SNHLY, FYNNEI. The CDR3 consists of 13 residues. The DNA for the CDR3 is TGTGCCAGCAGGATTGACAAGAACTATGGCTACACCTTC. Translated, it gives CASRIDKNYGYTF.

Details on this clone: This same CDR3 is encoded by further DNA sequences in the sample. The J gene is TRBJ1-4, the V gene TRBV15, with D unresolved. V lost 2 bases, J lost 3 bases, and 7 bases lay in between. The CDR3 has 14 amino acids. Germline V gene sequence: CDR1 LNHNV, CDR2 YYDKDF (reference sequence). The CDR3 is CATSRRQSNEKLFF. The CDR3 DNA reads TGTGCCACCAGCAGACGACAATCTAATGAAAAACTGTTTTTT.

The chain joins TRBV6-1 to TRBJ1-3; 8 bases align to TRBD1. CDR1 is MNHNS and CDR2 is SASEGT in the germline V gene. The J segment lost 1 base and the V segment lost 0 bases, leaving 5 bases of the junction unmatched. This CDR3 contains 17 residues. The CDR3 DNA sequence: TGTGCCAGCAGTGAAGCGGGGACAGGTCTTTCTGGAAACACCATATATTTT. Residues: CASSEAGTGLSGNTIYF.

V gene TRBV5-4 combines with J gene TRBJ2-1; 10 bases agree with TRBD2. Germline lookup yields CDR1 SGHNT and CDR2 YYREEE (reference sequence). CDR3 size: 18 residues. J gave up 1 base and V 3 bases, and 10 bases lay outside the gene matches. The CDR3, as DNA: TGTGCCAGCAGCTCTCGTTCTAGCGGGAGACGGTCCTACAATGAGCAGTTCTTC. Protein: CASSSRSSGRRSYNEQFF.

This chain connects TRBV25-1 to TRBJ1-1, with 7 nucleotides matching TRBD1. The CDR3 consists of 15 residues. Losses at the gene ends were 4 bases for V and 9 bases for J; bases not matched to a gene: 14. Germline values: CDR1 MGHDK, CDR2 SYGVNS. CDR3 region: CASSAFSGDRKKAFF. CDR3 DNA sequence: TGTGCCAGCAGTGCATTCTCCGGGGACAGAAAAAAAGCTTTCTTT.

The chain carries TRBV27 and TRBJ1-5; 9 nucleotides line up with TRBD1. Germline loops: CDR1 MNHEY, CDR2 SMNVEV (reference sequence). J lost 4 bases, V lost 2 bases, and 6 bases had no gene match. This CDR3 spans 16 amino acids. CDR3 amino acids: CASSLVGQGKNQPQHF. CDR3 sequence (DNA): TGTGCCAGCAGTTTAGTAGGACAGGGGAAAAATCAGCCCCAGCATTTT.

The chain links TRBV6-5 to TRBJ1-1; D is possibly TRBD1 (6 bases). Germline V gene lookup returns CDR1 MNHEY and CDR2 SVGAGI. V dropped 6 bases and J dropped 4 bases, with 12 bases sitting between them. The CDR3 totals 13 residues. CDR3 nucleotides: TGTGCCAGCAGAACCAGGGGTGCCACTGAAGCTTTCTTT. This encodes CASRTRGATEAFF.

This sequence joins TRBV7-9 and TRBJ1-5; D is unclear. V was cut by 5 bases and J by 12 bases, with 11 bases left in between. CDR3 length: 11 residues. Per the germline V gene, CDR1 is SEHNR and CDR2 is FQNEAQ (reference sequence). This chain's CDR3 is CASSQEGHQHF. In DNA, the CDR3 is TGTGCCAGCAGCCAAGAGGGTCACCAGCATTTT. The full variable domain, with the rest looked up from reference TRBV7-9 and TRBJ1-5, is DTGVSQNPRHKITKRGQNVTFRCDPISEHNRLYWYRQTLGQGPEFLTYFQNEAQLEKSRLLSDRFSAERPKGSFSTLEIQRTEQGDSAMYLCASSQEGHQHFGDGTRLSIL.

The V gene is TRBV2, the J gene TRBJ2-1; 14 bases are shared with TRBD2. V was pared by 10 bases and J by 7 bases, with 6 bases of the junction left unmatched. The CDR3 consists of 14 residues. Germline V gives CDR1 SNHLY, CDR2 FYNNEI. The CDR3 DNA reads TGTGCCATCGTGACTAGCGGGAGGGTGAATGAGCAGTTCTTC. Protein sequence: CAIVTSGRVNEQFF.

The genes are TRBV18 and TRBJ1-2, with 9 nucleotides matching TRBD1. The CDR3 totals 14 residues. CDR1 KGHSH and CDR2 LQKENI come from the germline V gene. The V segment lost 3 bases and the J segment 4 bases; nucleotides outside the gene matches: 3. CDR3 loop: CASSPDRGGYGYTF. The CDR3 region has the DNA TGTGCCAGCTCACCCGACAGGGGGGGCTATGGCTACACCTTC.

This rearrangement joins TRBV5-4 to TRBJ1-2; D perhaps matches TRBD1 (6 bases). The CDR3 loop spans 14 amino acids. Trimming stripped 0 bases from V and 4 bases from J, with 10 bases between. The V gene's germline CDR1 is SGHNT and CDR2 YYREEE (reference sequence). This CDR3 is CASSLGQDSYGYTF. Written as DNA, the CDR3 is TGTGCCAGCAGCTTGGGGCAGGACAGCTATGGCTACACCTTC.

The chain has TRBV29-1 and TRBJ2-1; TRBD2 aligns across 8 bases. With V trimmed by 6 bases and J by 6 bases, 7 bases remained unmatched. Germline V gives CDR1 SQVTM, CDR2 ANQGSEA. This CDR3 spans 13 amino acids. The CDR3 is CSVSGRGGNEQFF. CDR3 DNA sequence: TGCAGCGTAAGCGGGAGAGGTGGCAATGAGCAGTTCTTC.

The V call is TRBV2, the J call TRBJ2-1, with TRBD2 matching 8 bases. The CDR3 runs to 15 residues. Germline CDR1 reads SNHLY; CDR2 reads FYNNEI. Germline trimming cut 4 bases from V and 7 bases from J; bases unmatched to any gene: 9. CDR3 amino acids: CASSGSGGGRNEQFF. The CDR3 DNA reads as TGTGCCAGCAGTGGAAGCGGCGGGGGGCGAAATGAGCAGTTCTTC.

V gene TRBV2 combines with J gene TRBJ2-1, with 11 bases identical to TRBD2. The CDR3 is made up of 16 amino acids. Germline lookup yields CDR1 SNHLY and CDR2 FYNNEI. Unmatched junction bases numbered 8, after V lost 2 bases and J lost 8 bases. In DNA form, the CDR3 reads TGTGCCAGCAGTGAACTACGTAGCGGGAGGGCGGATGAGCAGTTCTTC. This sequence encodes CASSELRSGRADEQFF.

A note on this clone: This sample includes further DNA sequences coding for the same CDR3. CDR3 protein: CASSSGGIPYEQYF. In nucleotides, the CDR3 is TGTGCCAGCTCAAGCGGGGGGATACCCTACGAGCAGTACTTC. The chain recombines TRBV18 with TRBJ2-7, with 9 positions matching TRBD2. The germline V gene has CDR1 KGHSH and CDR2 LQKENI. Unmatched junction bases numbered 4, after V lost 5 bases and J lost 2 bases. The CDR3 length is 14 residues. Supplemented by reference TRBV18 and TRBJ2-7, the full variable domain reads NAGVMQNPRHLVRRRGQEARLRCSPMKGHSHVYWYRQLPEEGLKFMVYLQKENIIDESGMPKERFSAEFPKEGPSILRIQQVVRGDSAAYFCASSSGGIPYEQYFGPGTRLTVT.

Worth noting for this clone: This sample includes further DNA sequences coding for the same CDR3. The CDR3, as DNA: TGTGCCAGCAGCCCGGGACTAGCGCAAGATACGCAGTATTTT. Translated: CASSPGLAQDTQYF. The V and J genes are TRBV5-6 and TRBJ2-3; 10 nucleotides line up with TRBD2. CDR3 length equals 14 residues. The germline CDR1 and CDR2 sequences are SGHDT and YYEEEE. The V segment lost 4 bases and the J segment 5 bases; nucleotides outside the gene matches: 4.

The chain has TRBV5-1 and TRBJ1-1; weak D call: TRBD1 (5 bases). Germline CDR1 reads SGHRS; CDR2 reads YFSETQ. The CDR3 has 15 residues. The ends were cut back, 6 bases at V and 2 bases at J, with 17 bases in the middle. The CDR3 here is CASKGSRGYNTEAFF. The CDR3 region has the DNA TGCGCCAGCAAAGGGTCCCGGGGGTACAACACTGAAGCTTTCTTT.

The rearrangement links TRBV5-4 to TRBJ1-2; D is perhaps TRBD1 (5 bases). The V end lost 0 bases, the J end lost 6 bases, and 12 bases lay between the germline ends. Germline V gene sequence: CDR1 SGHNT, CDR2 YYREEE (reference sequence). The CDR3 spans 14 residues. As DNA, the CDR3 is TGTGCCAGCAGCTTGGCCGTAGGGGTGCATGGCTACACCTTC. Protein product: CASSLAVGVHGYTF.

The chain links TRBV19 to TRBJ2-7; no definite D call. Per the germline V gene, CDR1 is LNHDA and CDR2 is SQIVND (reference sequence). The CDR3 consists of 13 residues. The V end was cut by 5 bases, the J end by 1 base, with 9 bases between. As DNA, the CDR3 is TGTGCCAGTAGTCTGACGACTTCCTACGAGCAGTACTTC. Amino acids: CASSLTTSYEQYF.

This clone was counted once. This rearrangement joins TRBV6-1 to TRBJ2-3; 9 nucleotides match TRBD2. V trimming: 4 bases; J trimming: 4 bases; junction bases outside the gene matches: 9. This CDR3 spans 16 amino acids. From germline, CDR1 is MNHNS and CDR2 SASEGT. The DNA for the CDR3 is TGTGCCAGCAGTGCCTTAGCGGGAGAGTCGGCAGATACGCAGTATTTT. It translates to CASSALAGESADTQYF.

This clone was found once. The V gene is TRBV18, the J gene TRBJ2-7, with 10 bases that match TRBD1. The germline gives CDR1 KGHSH, CDR2 LQKENI. The trim removed 3 bases at V and 4 bases at J, leaving 9 bases unmatched. This CDR3 has 16 residues. The chain's CDR3 is CASSPEPGQGFYEQYF. For the CDR3, the DNA is TGTGCCAGCTCACCCGAACCGGGACAGGGGTTTTACGAGCAGTACTTC.

This chain connects TRBV18 to TRBJ1-1; D is perhaps TRBD1 (5 bases). CDR1 and CDR2 (germline): KGHSH, LQKENI. This CDR3 spans 15 amino acids. The germline V and J ends were trimmed by 4 bases and 3 bases, with 15 bases remaining between them. CDR3 region: CASSRLGAYDTEAFF. In DNA, the CDR3 is TGTGCCAGCTCACGTCTAGGGGCTTATGACACTGAAGCTTTCTTT.

The rearrangement links TRBV11-2 to TRBJ1-2; 7 bases align to TRBD1. The CDR3 contains 14 residues. J gave up 8 bases and V 5 bases, and 11 bases lay outside the gene matches. Looked up from germline, CDR1 is SGHAT and CDR2 is FQNNGV. The DNA for the CDR3 is TGTGCCAGCAGCCCATTCCCCCAGGGGGAAGGCTACACCTTC. This sequence encodes CASSPFPQGEGYTF.

As to this clone: The sample has other DNA sequences that encode this CDR3 too. The V and J genes are TRBV12-3 or TRBV12-4 and TRBJ1-3, with D uncertain. CDR3 length: 13 amino acids. V was clipped by 5 bases and J by 0 bases, with 5 bases between them. CDR3 in DNA: TGTGCCAGCAGTACAGCCTCTGGAAACACCATATATTTT. This gives the protein CASSTASGNTIYF.

This chain uses TRBV3-1 (or the pseudogene TRBV3-2) with TRBJ2-2; 9 bases are a match to TRBD2. V shed 4 bases, J shed 4 bases, and the junction held 13 bases outside the gene matches. The CDR3 is 18 amino acids. The germline CDR1 and CDR2 sequences are LGHDT and YNNKEL (reference sequence). The CDR3 spells CASSPRGGGAGFTGELFF. In DNA form, the CDR3 reads TGTGCCAGCAGCCCCCGGGGCGGGGGGGCCGGTTTCACCGGGGAGCTGTTTTTT.

J is TRBJ1-2 and V is TRBV27; 8 bases match TRBD1. CDR3 length: 13 residues. V lost 3 bases and J lost 5; bases outside the gene matches: 2. CDR1 is MNHEY, CDR2 SMNVEV, per germline (reference sequence). The CDR3 DNA sequence: TGTGCCAGCAGTTTCCGGACAGGGTATGGCTACACCTTC. This translates into CASSFRTGYGYTF.

The rearrangement uses TRBV28 and TRBJ2-5; 8 positions agree with TRBD1. From germline, CDR1 is MDHEN and CDR2 SYDVKM. The CDR3 has 15 amino acids. The J segment lost 5 bases and the V segment lost 3 bases, leaving 8 bases of the junction unmatched. As DNA, the CDR3 is TGTGCCAGCAGTTTGCGGACAGGGCGGTTCGAGACCCAGTACTTC. Its protein is CASSLRTGRFETQYF. Filled out from reference TRBV28 and TRBJ2-5, the complete variable domain reads DVKVTQSSRYLVKRTGEKVFLECVQDMDHENMFWYRQDPGLGLRLIYFSYDVKMKEKGDIPEGYSVSREKKERFSLILESASTNQTSMYLCASSLRTGRFETQYFGPGTRLLVL.

The chain is built from TRBV28 and TRBJ1-1; tentative D call: TRBD1 (5 bases). Germline V gene sequence: CDR1 MDHEN, CDR2 SYDVKM. The CDR3 totals 14 residues. V was trimmed by 3 bases and J by 4 bases, leaving 12 bases between them. The CDR3 loop reads CASSFGRGGTEAFF. The DNA of the CDR3 is TGTGCCAGCAGTTTCGGAAGGGGCGGCACTGAAGCTTTCTTT.

V is TRBV3-1 (or the pseudogene TRBV3-2) and J is TRBJ2-5; the match to TRBD2 covers 7 bases. This CDR3 has 15 amino acids. J lost 4 bases, V lost 0 bases, and 5 bases had no gene match. Germline loops: CDR1 LGHDT, CDR2 YNNKEL (reference sequence). CDR3 sequence (DNA): TGTGCCAGCAGCCAAGAGGGCGGCGGGGGAGAGACCCAGTACTTC. This gives the protein CASSQEGGGGETQYF.

V gene TRBV14 combines with J gene TRBJ1-1, with a weak D call TRBD1 (6 bases). The CDR3 has 14 amino acids. Germline V gene data show CDR1 as SGHDN and CDR2 as FVKESK. Trimming removed 4 bases from V and 6 bases from J, with 15 bases in between. The CDR3 here is CASSPGQYFAEAFF. In DNA form, the CDR3 reads TGTGCCAGCAGCCCTGGACAGTATTTCGCTGAAGCTTTCTTT.

The CDR3 sequence is CSASSRVNQPQHF. In nucleotides, the CDR3 is TGCAGTGCTAGTTCCAGGGTGAATCAGCCCCAGCATTTT. V and J are TRBV20-1 and TRBJ1-5; D might be TRBD1 (5 bases). Trimming took off 3 bases at V and 4 bases at J, with 10 bases between the two ends. Per the germline V gene, CDR1 is DFQATT and CDR2 is SNEGSKA (reference sequence). The CDR3 sequence is 13 residues long.